The 21 T cell receptor beta chains below were found in one sample sequenced in a study of blood T cell repertoires in COVID-19. Using immunoSEQ multiplex PCR, the repertoire was profiled, and TCRdb retains in-frame clones only, with some absent. This table holds approximately 200,000 clones, roughly 87% found once. The sequencing input was peripheral blood. Receptors originate from a man in his forties with active or convalescent COVID-19.

This clone was seen a single time. The genes are TRBV7-9 and TRBJ1-1; TRBD1 might be the D (6 bases). Germline-derived CDR1 and CDR2 are SEHNR and FQNEAQ (reference sequence). The V and J ends lost 5 bases and 2 bases respectively, with 9 bases between them. This CDR3 region has 13 residues. The DNA of the CDR3 is TGTGCCAGCAGCCTGACAGGTAACACTGAAGCTTTCTTT. It translates to CASSLTGNTEAFF.

The chain carries TRBV28 and TRBJ2-1, with TRBD2 matching 13 bases. V lost 6 bases, J lost 8 bases, and 7 bases stayed unmatched. Looked up from germline, CDR1 is MDHEN and CDR2 is SYDVKM. The CDR3 has 15 amino acids. This chain's CDR3 is CASSRTSGSIYEQFF. CDR3 bases: TGTGCCAGCAGCAGGACTAGCGGGAGTATTTATGAGCAGTTCTTC.

The CDR3 region is CASSRDSNYGYTF. CDR3 DNA sequence: TGTGCCAGCAGTCGGGACAGCAACTATGGCTACACCTTC. The rearrangement uses TRBV6-5 and TRBJ1-2; 7 nucleotides line up with TRBD1. This CDR3 spans 13 amino acids. V shed 5 bases, J shed 2 bases, and the junction held 2 bases outside the gene matches. The V gene's germline CDR1 is MNHEY and CDR2 SVGAGI.

The genes are TRBV18 and TRBJ2-3, with TRBD2 identical over 10 bases. Germline CDR1 and CDR2: KGHSH and LQKENI. V lost 4 bases, J lost 0 bases, and 4 bases stayed unmatched. The CDR3 spans 16 residues. The CDR3 DNA is TGTGCCAGCTCACGGACTAGCGGCCCTAGCACAGATACGCAGTATTTT. This gives the protein CASSRTSGPSTDTQYF.

The genes are TRBV19 and TRBJ2-2; 8 bases fit TRBD1. With 5 bases clipped from V and 2 bases from J, the junction kept 10 bases outside the gene matches. Per germline, CDR1 LNHDA and CDR2 SQIVND (reference sequence). The CDR3 has 17 residues. The CDR3 loop is CASSLYPTGVNTGELFF. In DNA, the CDR3 is TGTGCCAGTAGTCTCTATCCGACAGGGGTTAACACCGGGGAGCTGTTTTTT.

CDR3 amino acids: CASSTGTGENQPQHF. The CDR3 DNA is TGTGCCAGCAGCACCGGGACAGGGGAGAATCAGCCCCAGCATTTT. The V gene is TRBV6-5, the J gene TRBJ1-5; 10 bases are shared with TRBD1. Germline values: CDR1 MNHEY, CDR2 SVGAGI. The CDR3 spans 15 residues. J gave up 4 bases and V 6 bases, and 6 bases lay outside the gene matches.

The J gene is TRBJ1-1, the V gene TRBV10-3; D possibly corresponds to TRBD1 (5 bases). Between the trimmed V and J ends, which lost 8 bases and 5 bases, there was a span of 12 bases. From germline, CDR1 is ENHRY and CDR2 SYGVKD. CDR3 length equals 12 residues. DNA of the CDR3: TGTGCCATCGCCAGGGAAGGGACTGAAGCTTTCTTT. Protein: CAIAREGTEAFF.

This CDR3 reads CASIGGGHEQYF. The CDR3 DNA follows: TGTGCCAGCATCGGAGGGGGCCACGAGCAGTACTTC. The chain employs TRBV27 and TRBJ2-7; maybe TRBD1 (7 bases). Germline values: CDR1 MNHEY, CDR2 SMNVEV (reference sequence). V was cut by 7 bases and J by 5 bases, with 12 bases left in between. The CDR3 loop spans 12 amino acids.

This rearrangement joins TRBV5-1 to TRBJ2-3; 9 nucleotides align to TRBD2. Germline CDR1 SGHRS, CDR2 YFSETQ. V gave up 8 bases and J gave up 1 base; unmatched junction bases: 5. CDR3 size: 14 residues. The CDR3 loop reads CASNSGSGTDTQYF. As DNA, the CDR3 is TGCGCCAGTAATAGCGGGAGTGGCACAGATACGCAGTATTTT.

V usage is TRBV5-1 and J usage is TRBJ1-2; 7 bases map to TRBD1. This CDR3 comprises 14 residues. Germline V gives CDR1 SGHRS, CDR2 YFSETQ. The J segment lost 2 bases and the V segment lost 5 bases, leaving 6 bases of the junction unmatched. The CDR3 is CASRQRQGNYGYTF. The CDR3 DNA sequence: TGCGCCAGCAGACAGCGACAGGGCAACTATGGCTACACCTTC.

The chain is built from TRBV28 and TRBJ1-3; a possible D gene is TRBD1 (6 bases). V lost 4 bases and J lost 3, with 10 bases in between. The CDR3 consists of 14 residues. Germline CDR1 MDHEN, CDR2 SYDVKM. CDR3 residues: CASSSSGVGNTIYF. The CDR3 bases are TGTGCCAGCAGTTCCTCAGGGGTTGGAAACACCATATATTTT.

V usage is TRBV28 and J usage is TRBJ1-5; 11 bases fit TRBD1. Looked up from germline, CDR1 is MDHEN and CDR2 is SYDVKM. The CDR3 length is 15 residues. Germline trimming cut 5 bases from V and 7 bases from J; bases unmatched to any gene: 7. The CDR3 bases are TGTGCCAGCAGTCCCGGACAGGGGGCGAAACAGCCCCAGCATTTT. As protein: CASSPGQGAKQPQHF.

This rearrangement joins TRBV6-4 to TRBJ2-7; TRBD1 aligns across 9 bases. Germline lookup yields CDR1 MRHNA and CDR2 SNTAGT. J was trimmed by 2 bases and V by 6 bases; bases with no gene match: 11. The length of the CDR3 is 16 residues. Here the CDR3 reads CASSPTGTGFTYEQYF. The CDR3 coding sequence is TGTGCCAGCAGCCCCACCGGGACAGGGTTTACCTACGAGCAGTACTTC.

The J gene is TRBJ1-2, the V gene TRBV5-5, with D possibly matching TRBD1 (5 bases). CDR1 is SGHKS, CDR2 YYEKEE, per germline (reference sequence). This CDR3 comprises 16 residues. Trimming stripped 2 bases from V and 3 bases from J, with 17 bases between. CDR3 region: CASSFSTPGGDYGYTF. CDR3 sequence (DNA): TGTGCCAGCAGCTTTTCTACCCCGGGGGGAGACTATGGCTACACCTTC.

This clone has only a few counts. This rearrangement joins TRBV6-2 or TRBV6-3 to TRBJ2-7, with a weak D call TRBD1 (6 bases). The CDR3 totals 13 residues. Germline CDR1 MNHEY, CDR2 SVGEGT. V was cut by 4 bases and J by 2 bases, with 9 bases left in between. CDR3 region: CASSFWTAYEQYF. DNA of the CDR3: TGTGCCAGCAGTTTCTGGACAGCCTACGAGCAGTACTTC.

This clone occurred a few times. The CDR3, as DNA: TGTGCCAGCAGTTTTAGCCGACAAAAAGGGGGCACCGGGGAGCTGTTTTTT. Translation gives CASSFSRQKGGTGELFF. The chain is built from TRBV7-9 and TRBJ2-2; possible D gene TRBD1, 6 bases. Germline V lookup: CDR1 SEHNR, CDR2 FQNEAQ (reference sequence). Trimming shortened V by 6 bases and J by 4 bases, and 21 bases separated the two germline ends. The CDR3 runs to 17 residues. The whole variable domain, filled in from reference TRBV7-9 and TRBJ2-2, reads DTGVSQNPRHKITKRGQNVTFRCDPISEHNRLYWYRQTLGQGPEFLTYFQNEAQLEKSRLLSDRFSAERPKGSFSTLEIQRTEQGDSAMYLCASSFSRQKGGTGELFFGEGSRLTVL.

This chain connects TRBV28 to TRBJ1-4; TRBD1 agrees at 9 bases. Germline CDR1 and CDR2: MDHEN and SYDVKM. The CDR3 extends over 15 amino acids. Germline trimming cut 6 bases from V and 7 bases from J; bases unmatched to any gene: 9. The CDR3 DNA reads as TGTGCCAGCAGGGGATGGGACAGGGAAGTTGAAAAACTGTTTTTT. Translation: CASRGWDREVEKLFF.

This chain's CDR3 is CSVDGLTPNTGELFF. CDR3 DNA: TGCAGCGTTGATGGGCTGACACCGAACACCGGGGAGCTGTTTTTT. The chain combines TRBV29-1 with TRBJ2-2; the D is unclear. The CDR3 has 15 residues. V dropped 3 bases and J dropped 0 bases, with 11 bases sitting between them. CDR1 SQVTM and CDR2 ANQGSEA come from the germline V gene.

V gene TRBV6-1 combines with J gene TRBJ1-2, with D uncertain. V shed 2 bases and J shed 7 bases, with 5 bases lying between them. Germline CDR1 and CDR2: MNHNS and SASEGT. The CDR3 consists of 11 residues. Here the CDR3 reads CASSELSGYTF. The CDR3 DNA is TGTGCCAGCAGTGAACTGAGTGGCTACACCTTC.

The chain combines TRBV28 with TRBJ2-7; maybe TRBD2 (5 bases). V lost 4 bases to trimming and J lost 4 bases, with 17 bases between them. The CDR3 sequence is 15 residues long. The germline gives CDR1 MDHEN, CDR2 SYDVKM. CDR3 residues: CASSYRGRMIYEQYF. As DNA, the CDR3 is TGTGCCAGCAGTTACCGCGGGCGGATGATTTACGAGCAGTACTTC.

The J gene is TRBJ1-1, the V gene TRBV5-4; D gene ambiguous. Per germline, CDR1 SGHNT and CDR2 YYREEE (reference sequence). The CDR3 extends over 14 amino acids. Trimming removed 0 bases at V and 5 bases at J, with 11 bases between. CDR3 nucleotides: TGTGCCAGCAGCTTGGCGGAAGGGAGGACTGAAGCTTTCTTT. This encodes CASSLAEGRTEAFF. Full variable domain (remainder filled in from reference TRBV5-4 and TRBJ1-1): ETGVTQSPTHLIKTRGQQVTLRCSSQSGHNTVSWYQQALGQGPQFIFQYYREEENGRGNFPPRFSGLQFPNYSSELNVNALELDDSALYLCASSLAEGRTEAFFGQGTRLTVV.